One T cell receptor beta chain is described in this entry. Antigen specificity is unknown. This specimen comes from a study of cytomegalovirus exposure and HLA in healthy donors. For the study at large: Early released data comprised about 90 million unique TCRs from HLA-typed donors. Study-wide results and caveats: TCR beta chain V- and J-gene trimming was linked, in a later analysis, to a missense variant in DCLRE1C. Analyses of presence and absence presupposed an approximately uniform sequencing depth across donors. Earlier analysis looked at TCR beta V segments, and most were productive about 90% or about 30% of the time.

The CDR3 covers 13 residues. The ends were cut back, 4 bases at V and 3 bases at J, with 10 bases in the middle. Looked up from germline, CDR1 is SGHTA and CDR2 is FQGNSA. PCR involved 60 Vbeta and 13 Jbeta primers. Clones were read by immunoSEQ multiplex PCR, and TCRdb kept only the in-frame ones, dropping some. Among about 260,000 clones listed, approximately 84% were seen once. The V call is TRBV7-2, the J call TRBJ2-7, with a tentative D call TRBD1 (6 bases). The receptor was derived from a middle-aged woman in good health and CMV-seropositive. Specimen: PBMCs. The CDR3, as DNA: TGTGCCAGCAGCTCCGGACAGTTCTACGAGCAGTACTTC. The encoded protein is CASSSGQFYEQYF.